This TCR beta chain originates from a study of cytomegalovirus exposure and HLA in healthy donors. Trimming removed 1 base at V and 0 bases at J, with 9 bases between. There are 15 residues in the CDR3. Germline CDR1 and CDR2: LNHNV and YYDKDF (reference sequence). 60 Vbeta and 13 Jbeta primers were used in PCR. Assay used: immunoSEQ multiplex PCR; TCRdb lists only in-frame clones, some missing. In the table there are about 200,000 clones, roughly 83% of which are singletons. Input material: PBMCs. This chain uses TRBV15 with TRBJ1-1; D not resolved. The source is a woman aged 45-65 years in good health and CMV-seronegative. In DNA form, the CDR3 reads TGTGCCACCAGCAGAGGGCAGGTGGTGAACACTGAAGCTTTCTTT. This encodes CATSRGQVVNTEAFF.